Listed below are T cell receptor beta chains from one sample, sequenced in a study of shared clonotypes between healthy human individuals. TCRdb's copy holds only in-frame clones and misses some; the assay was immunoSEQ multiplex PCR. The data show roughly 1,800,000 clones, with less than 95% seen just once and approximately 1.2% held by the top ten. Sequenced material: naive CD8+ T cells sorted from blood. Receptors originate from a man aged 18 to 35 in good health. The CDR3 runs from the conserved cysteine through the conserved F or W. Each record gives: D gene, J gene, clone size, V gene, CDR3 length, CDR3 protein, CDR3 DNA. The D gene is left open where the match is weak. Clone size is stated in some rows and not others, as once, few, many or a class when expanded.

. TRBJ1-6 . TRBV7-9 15 CASSLRGEPNSPLHF TGTGCCAGCAGCTTAAGGGGTGAACCGAATTCACCCCTCCACTTT
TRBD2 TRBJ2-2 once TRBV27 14 CASSSSGRAGELFF TGTGCCAGCAGTTCTAGCGGGAGGGCCGGGGAGCTGTTTTTT
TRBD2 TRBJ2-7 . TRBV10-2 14 CASSPGAGGSEQYF TGCGCCAGCAGTCCAGGGGCGGGGGGTTCGGAGCAGTACTTC
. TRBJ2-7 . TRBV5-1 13 CASSSSDSYEQYF TGCGCCAGCAGCTCTTCTGATAGCTACGAGCAGTACTTC
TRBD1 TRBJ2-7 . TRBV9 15 CASSVGGQSSYEQYF TGTGCCAGCAGCGTAGGGGGACAGAGCTCCTACGAGCAGTACTTC
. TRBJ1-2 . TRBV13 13 CASSLEDNYGYTF TGTGCCAGCAGCTTAGAAGATAACTATGGCTACACCTTC
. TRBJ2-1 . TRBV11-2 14 CASSLGPGRNEQFF TGTGCCAGCAGCTTAGGTCCAGGGCGGAATGAGCAGTTCTTC
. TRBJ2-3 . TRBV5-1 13 CASTRESTDTQYF TGCGCCAGCACGAGGGAAAGCACAGATACGCAGTATTTT
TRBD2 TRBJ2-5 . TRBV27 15 CASSSSGGAWETQYF TGTGCCAGCAGCAGTAGCGGGGGGGCTTGGGAGACCCAGTACTTC
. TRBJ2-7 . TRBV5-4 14 CAGGTTGSSYEQYF TGTGCCGGCGGCACTACCGGGTCCTCCTACGAGCAGTACTTC
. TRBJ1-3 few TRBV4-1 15 CASSLSRVVDDTIYF TGCGCCAGCAGCCTGTCCAGGGTAGTGGACGACACCATATATTTT
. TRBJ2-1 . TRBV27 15 CASSLGGVSYNEQFF TGTGCCAGCAGCCTAGGAGGGGTCTCCTACAATGAGCAGTTCTTC
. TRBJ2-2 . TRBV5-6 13 CASSPGSTGELFF TGTGCCAGCAGCCCGGGGTCCACCGGGGAGCTGTTTTTT
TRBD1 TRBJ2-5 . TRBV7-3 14 CASSQTGGVETQYF TGTGCCAGCAGCCAGACAGGGGGCGTGGAGACCCAGTACTTC
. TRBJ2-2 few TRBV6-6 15 CASSYPQGSTGELFF TGTGCCAGCAGTTACCCTCAGGGGTCCACCGGGGAGCTGTTTTTT
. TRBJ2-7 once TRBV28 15 CASSLSLGRRHEQYF TGTGCCAGCAGTTTGAGTCTAGGGCGGAGGCACGAGCAGTACTTC
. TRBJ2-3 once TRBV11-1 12 CASSSRTDTQYF TGTGCCAGCAGCTCCCGGACGGATACGCAGTATTTT
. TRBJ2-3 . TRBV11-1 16 CASSLGDGGWTDTQYF TGTGCCAGCAGCTTAGGAGACGGGGGCTGGACAGATACGCAGTATTTT
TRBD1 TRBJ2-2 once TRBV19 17 CASSNWAGTGNTGELFF TGTGCCAGTAGCAACTGGGCCGGGACAGGAAACACCGGGGAGCTGTTTTTT
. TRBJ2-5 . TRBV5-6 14 CASSLEAVLETQYF TGTGCCAGCAGCTTGGAGGCGGTACTGGAGACCCAGTACTTC
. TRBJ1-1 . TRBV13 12 CASSFKNTEAFF TGTGCCAGCAGCTTCAAGAACACTGAAGCTTTCTTT
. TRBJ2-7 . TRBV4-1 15 CASSHDTQGGSEQYF TGCGCCAGCAGCCATGACACCCAGGGGGGCAGCGAGCAGTACTTC